These 32 T cell receptor beta chains originate from one sample sequenced in a study of CD8+ T cells in alopecia areata. Treatment described: oral pan-JAK inhibitor, 5-10 mg twice daily. Sequencing templates came from extracted RNA that was reverse transcribed into cDNA. TCRdb's copy holds only in-frame clones and misses some; the assay was immunoSEQ multiplex PCR. The table includes tens of thousands of clones, over 70% detected once. This sample comprised CD8+ T cells sorted from blood, obtained around week 42, from a patient treated with tofacitinib. These receptors were taken from a human donor with alopecia areata.

This chain joins TRBV19 and TRBJ1-5, with TRBD1 as a possible D gene (5 bases). The ends were cut back, 5 bases at V and 4 bases at J, with 12 bases in the middle. The CDR3 is 14 residues long. Germline V CDR1 and CDR2: LNHDA, SQIVND (reference sequence). DNA of the CDR3: TGTGCCAGTAGTGCCAGGGACCATAATCAGCCCCAGCATTTT. Translation: CASSARDHNQPQHF. Full variable domain (outside the CDR3, taken from reference TRBV19 and TRBJ1-5): DGGITQSPKYLFRKEGQNVTLSCEQNLNHDAMYWYRQDPGQGLRLIYYSQIVNDFQKGDIAEGYSVSREKKESFPLTVTSAQKNPTAFYLCASSARDHNQPQHFGDGTRLSIL.

The chain couples TRBV13 to TRBJ2-2; D may be TRBD1 (6 bases). This CDR3 is 15 amino acids long. Trimming shortened V by 1 base and J by 1 base, and 7 bases separated the two germline ends. The germline V gene has CDR1 PRHDT and CDR2 FYEKMQ (reference sequence). The CDR3 is CASSLEGENTGELFF. The CDR3 coding sequence is TGTGCCAGCAGCTTAGAGGGGGAGAACACCGGGGAGCTGTTTTTT.

This clone was counted only a few times. The chain has TRBV16 and TRBJ2-1; D possibly uses TRBD1 or TRBD2 (6 bases each). The V and J ends lost 4 bases and 7 bases respectively, with 14 bases between them. This CDR3 has 14 amino acids. From germline, CDR1 is KGHSY and CDR2 FQNENV. CDR3 amino acids: CASSPGEGGNEQFF. CDR3 nucleotides: TGTGCCAGCAGCCCGGGGGAAGGGGGAAATGAGCAGTTCTTC.

The rearrangement uses TRBV6-5 and TRBJ1-6, with D hard to call. The CDR3 runs 15 residues. Germline V lookup: CDR1 MNHEY, CDR2 SVGAGI. V gave up 2 bases and J gave up 2 bases, with 7 bases separating them. CDR3 amino acids: CASSYGDPYNSPLHF. In DNA form, the CDR3 reads TGTGCCAGCAGTTACGGGGATCCCTATAATTCACCCCTCCACTTT.

The gene calls are TRBV30 and TRBJ1-2; perhaps TRBD1 as D (5 bases). Germline V gene sequence: CDR1 GTSNPN, CDR2 SVGIG (reference sequence). The V gene lost 5 bases and the J gene lost 4 bases, with 14 bases spanning the gap. This CDR3 is built from 13 residues. CDR3 in amino acids: CAWAGRGRYGYTF. The CDR3 bases are TGTGCCTGGGCCGGTCGGGGCCGCTATGGCTACACCTTC.

The chain uses TRBV5-6 and TRBJ2-1, with 7 positions matching TRBD2. CDR1 and CDR2 (germline): SGHDT, YYEEEE. The CDR3 has 14 amino acids. The V and J ends lost 3 bases and 3 bases, in that order; junction bases with no gene match: 3. Here the CDR3 reads CASSSGGVYNEQFF. In DNA, the CDR3 is TGTGCCAGCAGCTCGGGGGGTGTCTACAATGAGCAGTTCTTC. The whole variable domain, remainder taken from reference TRBV5-6 and TRBJ2-1, is DAGVTQSPTHLIKTRGQQVTLRCSPKSGHDTVSWYQQALGQGPQFIFQYYEEEERQRGNFPDRFSGHQFPNYSSELNVNALLLGDSALYLCASSSGGVYNEQFFGPGTRLTVL.

The chain links TRBV29-1 to TRBJ1-5; TRBD1 is a possible D gene (5 bases). Germline CDR1 and CDR2: SQVTM and ANQGSEA. The V and J ends lost 0 bases and 6 bases respectively, with 12 bases between them. This CDR3 is built from 14 residues. The CDR3 nucleotides are TGCAGCGTTGAAGAGGAGGGGAGAGGTCAGCCCCAGCATTTT. The encoded protein is CSVEEEGRGQPQHF.

The chain combines TRBV6-5 with TRBJ2-1; D call uncertain. CDR3 size: 16 residues. V was shortened by 0 bases and J by 4 bases, with 13 bases between the two germline ends. Germline loops: CDR1 MNHEY, CDR2 SVGAGI. In DNA form, the CDR3 reads TGTGCCAGCAGTTACTCATACATGACGAATTACAATGAGCAGTTCTTC. Translated, it gives CASSYSYMTNYNEQFF.

The chain employs TRBV7-9 and TRBJ2-5; D is uncertain. The CDR3 is made up of 15 amino acids. Trimming took 3 bases from V and 5 from J, leaving 16 bases between them. Germline assignment: CDR1 SEHNR and CDR2 FQNEAQ (reference sequence). CDR3 loop: CASSFPGMDRETQYF. CDR3 DNA sequence: TGTGCCAGCAGCTTCCCGGGCATGGATCGGGAGACCCAGTACTTC.

The rearrangement uses TRBV18 and TRBJ2-5; 8 bases are a match to TRBD2. Germline CDR1 and CDR2: KGHSH and LQKENI. The junction had 12 bases not matched to a gene; V was cut back by 1 base and J by 2 bases. The CDR3 totals 18 residues. DNA for the CDR3: TGTGCCAGCTCACCACAATTGAGGGCTAGCGGGTCTCAAGAGACCCAGTACTTC. It encodes CASSPQLRASGSQETQYF.

This chain joins TRBV7-9 and TRBJ2-3, with D perhaps being TRBD1 or TRBD2 (5 bases each). Germline V gives CDR1 SEHNR, CDR2 FQNEAQ (reference sequence). Trimming took off 2 bases at V and 4 bases at J, with 10 bases between the two ends. The CDR3 loop spans 14 amino acids. The CDR3 reads CASSLLQGPDTQYF. The CDR3 nucleotides read TGTGCCAGCAGCTTATTGCAGGGACCAGATACGCAGTATTTT.

This chain links TRBV4-1 with TRBJ1-2, with 11 bases matching TRBD1. This CDR3 has 17 residues. V dropped 0 bases and J dropped 6; count of bases not matched to a gene: 9. From germline, CDR1 is MGHRA and CDR2 YSYEKL. DNA for the CDR3: TGCGCCAGCAGCCAAGATCCACCGGGACAGGGGGTGAATGGCTACACCTTC. Translated: CASSQDPPGQGVNGYTF.

V gene TRBV10-3 combines with J gene TRBJ1-2; unclear D gene. CDR1 is ENHRY, CDR2 SYGVKD, per germline. Trimming cost V 7 bases and J 7 bases, with 13 bases left between them. CDR3 length: 12 amino acids. This CDR3 is CAIMAPTLGYTF. CDR3 in DNA: TGTGCCATCATGGCTCCAACCCTTGGCTACACCTTC.

This clone was recorded a few times. V and J are TRBV7-8 and TRBJ2-1, with 7 bases that match TRBD2. Germline CDR1 and CDR2: SGHVS and FQNEAQ. V shed 7 bases, J shed 3 bases, and the junction held 6 bases outside the gene matches. The CDR3 length is 14 residues. The CDR3 coding sequence is TGTGCCAGCACCAGAGGCGGGGGCTACAATGAGCAGTTCTTC. This encodes CASTRGGGYNEQFF.

This clone turned up a few times. The gene calls are TRBV29-1 and TRBJ2-2; D is undetermined. With 3 bases removed from V and 10 bases from J, the gap between germline ends came to 9 bases. Germline V lookup: CDR1 SQVTM, CDR2 ANQGSEA. The CDR3 sequence is 11 residues long. DNA of the CDR3: TGCAGCGTTGAGTTTGGAGAGGAGCTGTTTTTT. Translation gives CSVEFGEELFF.

The V gene is TRBV15, the J gene TRBJ1-6; D gene uncertain. The V end was cut by 6 bases, the J end by 4 bases, with 10 bases between. The germline V gene has CDR1 LNHNV and CDR2 YYDKDF (reference sequence). This CDR3 contains 14 residues. The CDR3 DNA is TGTGCCACCAGTCACCGGCAGTATAATTCACCCCTCCACTTT. It is translated as CATSHRQYNSPLHF.

The chain carries TRBV29-1 and TRBJ2-3, with a weak D call TRBD1 (5 bases). Germline-derived CDR1 and CDR2 are SQVTM and ANQGSEA. Trimming took off 0 bases at V and 5 bases at J, with 15 bases between the two ends. This CDR3 contains 15 residues. DNA of the CDR3: TGCAGCGTTGAAGATCCGACAGCCGAGAGAGATACGCAGTATTTT. Translation: CSVEDPTAERDTQYF.

The V call is TRBV7-2, the J call TRBJ2-5; unclear D gene. This CDR3 is built from 13 residues. Germline assignment: CDR1 SGHTA and CDR2 FQGNSA. The V end was cut by 2 bases, the J end by 5 bases, with 9 bases between. CDR3 DNA: TGTGCCAGCAGCTTATTCAAGGCGGAGACCCAGTACTTC. It specifies CASSLFKAETQYF. The complete variable domain, with remaining parts taken from reference TRBV7-2 and TRBJ2-5, reads GAGVSQSPSNKVTEKGKDVELRCDPISGHTALYWYRQSLGQGLEFLIYFQGNSAPDKSGLPSDRFSAERTGGSVSTLTIQRTQQEDSAVYLCASSLFKAETQYFGPGTRLLVL.

CDR3 DNA: TGTGCCAGCAGCGACACTGGGGCCAACGTCCTGACTTTC. Residues: CASSDTGANVLTF. This chain joins TRBV11-3 and TRBJ2-6, with no clear D. The CDR3 consists of 13 residues. Germline V gene sequence: CDR1 SGHNT, CDR2 YENEEA. With 5 bases removed from V and 2 bases from J, the gap between germline ends came to 4 bases.

The chain uses TRBV2 and TRBJ2-2, with a possible D match to TRBD2 (5 bases). Trimming removed 3 bases from V and 4 bases from J, with 12 bases in between. Per the germline V gene, CDR1 is SNHLY and CDR2 is FYNNEI. CDR3 length equals 15 residues. DNA of the CDR3: TGTGCCAGCAGTGATGAGCGGAGCACCACCGGGGAGCTGTTTTTT. Its protein product is CASSDERSTTGELFF.

V is TRBV5-1 and J is TRBJ1-2; 7 bases align to TRBD1. The CDR3 sequence is 17 residues long. Germline V gives CDR1 SGHRS, CDR2 YFSETQ. Unmatched junction bases numbered 12, after V lost 0 bases and J lost 4 bases. The CDR3 protein is CASSLARQGGVGYGYTF. In DNA form, the CDR3 reads TGCGCCAGCAGCTTGGCCCGACAGGGAGGGGTAGGCTATGGCTACACCTTC.

The V and J genes are TRBV5-6 and TRBJ1-1, with 8 bases matching TRBD1. This CDR3 has 14 amino acids. Per the germline V gene, CDR1 is SGHDT and CDR2 is YYEEEE. The J segment lost 3 bases and the V segment lost 0 bases, leaving 1 base of the junction unmatched. The CDR3 DNA reads as TGTGCCAGCAGCTTGGACAGGGGGTACACTGAAGCTTTCTTT. Its protein is CASSLDRGYTEAFF. The whole variable domain, remainder taken from reference TRBV5-6 and TRBJ1-1, is DAGVTQSPTHLIKTRGQQVTLRCSPKSGHDTVSWYQQALGQGPQFIFQYYEEEERQRGNFPDRFSGHQFPNYSSELNVNALLLGDSALYLCASSLDRGYTEAFFGQGTRLTVV.

This rearrangement joins TRBV9 to TRBJ1-4; D gene unclear. Trimming took off 0 bases at V and 6 bases at J, with 15 bases between the two ends. The CDR3 length is 16 residues. In germline, CDR1 is SGDLS, CDR2 YYNGEE. The CDR3 region is CASSVATADPYEKLFF. In DNA, the CDR3 is TGTGCCAGCAGCGTAGCGACGGCAGATCCCTATGAAAAACTGTTTTTT.

This clone was counted only a few times. V usage is TRBV28 and J usage is TRBJ2-7; D remains ambiguous. The CDR3 consists of 12 residues. CDR1 and CDR2 (germline): MDHEN, SYDVKM. Trimming pared 3 bases from V and 3 bases from J, leaving 6 bases between. The CDR3 bases are TGTGCCAGCAGTTTCGGCAGCTACGAGCAGTACTTC. Translated: CASSFGSYEQYF.

This rearrangement joins TRBV30 to TRBJ2-7; a weak D match, TRBD1 (5 bases). The CDR3 length is 13 residues. Germline V lookup: CDR1 GTSNPN, CDR2 SVGIG (reference sequence). Trimming took 0 bases from V and 4 from J, leaving 10 bases between them. The CDR3 here is CAWSVAGPYEQYF. As DNA, the CDR3 is TGTGCCTGGAGTGTGGCAGGGCCTTACGAGCAGTACTTC.

The CDR3 DNA reads TGCAGCGTTGAATTGGACATTATAGATTCTAACTATGGCTACACCTTC. Translation gives CSVELDIIDSNYGYTF. The chain carries TRBV29-1 and TRBJ1-2, with a tentative D call TRBD1 (5 bases). V gave up 2 bases and J gave up 0 bases, with 16 bases separating them. Germline V CDR1 and CDR2: SQVTM, ANQGSEA. The CDR3 covers 16 residues.

The gene calls are TRBV30 and TRBJ1-1, with D hard to call. There are 12 residues in the CDR3. Germline CDR1 GTSNPN, CDR2 SVGIG (reference sequence). V was pared by 2 bases and J by 7 bases, with 11 bases between. The CDR3 sequence is CAWSSSRIEAFF. The DNA for the CDR3 is TGTGCCTGGAGTTCGTCCAGGATTGAAGCTTTCTTT.

The V gene is TRBV7-9, the J gene TRBJ2-2, with D perhaps TRBD1 or TRBD2 (6 bases each). Germline CDR1 is SEHNR and CDR2 is FQNEAQ (reference sequence). The V and J ends lost 5 bases and 4 bases respectively, with 11 bases between them. The CDR3 runs to 14 residues. As DNA, the CDR3 is TGTGCCAGCAGCGGGGGGCTTGTCACCGGGGAGCTGTTTTTT. Protein sequence: CASSGGLVTGELFF.

The chain has TRBV4-2 and TRBJ2-1; 9 positions match TRBD2. Losses at the gene ends were 3 bases for V and 4 bases for J; bases not matched to a gene: 4. CDR1 and CDR2 (germline): LGHNA, YNFKEQ. The CDR3 is 15 amino acids. CDR3 amino acids: CASSHVAGAYNEQFF. The CDR3 DNA reads as TGTGCCAGCAGCCATGTAGCGGGGGCTTACAATGAGCAGTTCTTC.

There are a few counts of this clone. The chain has TRBV14 and TRBJ2-1; no clear D. The V gene's germline CDR1 is SGHDN and CDR2 FVKESK. The CDR3 length is 11 residues. The germline V and J ends were trimmed by 5 bases and 9 bases, with 8 bases remaining between them. The CDR3 loop reads CASSSYAEQFF. The DNA of the CDR3 is TGTGCCAGCAGCTCGTATGCTGAGCAGTTCTTC.

This chain connects TRBV4-3 to TRBJ1-1; D ambiguous. V lost 0 bases and J lost 1, with 9 bases in between. Germline V gene data show CDR1 as LGHNA and CDR2 as YSLEER. This CDR3 has 15 residues. The CDR3 DNA is TGCGCCAGCAGCCAAGAGCGGGGTGCGAACACTGAAGCTTTCTTT. This codes for CASSQERGANTEAFF.

The CDR3 is CASSLSANTGELFF. The CDR3 DNA reads as TGTGCCAGCAGTCTTTCGGCGAACACCGGGGAGCTGTTTTTT. The rearrangement joins TRBV6-5 to TRBJ2-2; D unclear. This CDR3 has 14 amino acids. Germline CDR1 MNHEY, CDR2 SVGAGI. The V and J ends lost 5 bases and 0 bases respectively, with 7 bases between them.